This entry features one TCR beta chain sequence. This sample was included in a study of technical replicates of blood from a handful of donors. Generated by immunoSEQ multiplex PCR, the TCRdb table keeps only in-frame clones and is missing some. This sample carries just over 95,000 clones, around 96% of them seen once, and the ten largest clones take roughly 0.31%. Germline CDR1 MDHEN, CDR2 SYDVKM. The CDR3 runs to 13 residues. Trimming removed 3 bases at V and 0 bases at J, with 6 bases between. The V gene is TRBV28, the J gene TRBJ2-7, with no clear D. Specimen: T cells isolated from PBMCs. This receptor was obtained from a human donor in good health. The chain's CDR3 is CASSFRYSYEQYF. CDR3 DNA sequence: TGTGCCAGCAGTTTCCGGTACTCCTACGAGCAGTACTTC.